The following is a TCR beta chain sequence with its context. The data derive from a study of technical replicates of blood from several donors. V gave up 0 bases and J gave up 7 bases; unmatched junction bases: 8. There are 16 residues in the CDR3. TCRdb's copy holds only in-frame clones and misses some; the assay was immunoSEQ multiplex PCR. The sample carries 55,000 to 75,000 clones, approximately 93% recorded once. The clonotype originates from a human donor in good health. The chain has TRBV23-1 and TRBJ2-1; 8 nucleotides line up with TRBD2. TRBV23-1 is known as an ORF, though its function is uncertain. Sequences were obtained from T cells isolated from PBMCs. The CDR3 here is CASSQSGVERENEQFF. CDR3 sequence (DNA): TGCGCCAGCAGTCAATCTGGTGTCGAGCGGGAGAATGAGCAGTTCTTC.